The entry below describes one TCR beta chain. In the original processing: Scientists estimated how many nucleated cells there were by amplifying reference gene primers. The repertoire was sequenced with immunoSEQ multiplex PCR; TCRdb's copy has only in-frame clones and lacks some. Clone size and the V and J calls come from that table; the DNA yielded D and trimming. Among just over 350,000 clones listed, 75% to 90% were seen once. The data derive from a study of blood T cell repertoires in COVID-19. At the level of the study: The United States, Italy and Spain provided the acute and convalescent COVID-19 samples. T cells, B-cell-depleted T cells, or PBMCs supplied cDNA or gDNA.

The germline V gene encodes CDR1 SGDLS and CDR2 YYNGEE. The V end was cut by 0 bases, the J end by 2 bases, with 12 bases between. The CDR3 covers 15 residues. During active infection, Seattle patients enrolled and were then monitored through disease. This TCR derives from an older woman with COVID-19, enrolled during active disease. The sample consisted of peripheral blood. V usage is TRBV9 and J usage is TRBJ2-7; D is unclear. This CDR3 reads CASSVAHASTYEQYF. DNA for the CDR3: TGTGCCAGCAGCGTAGCTCACGCAAGCACCTACGAGCAGTACTTC.